The present T cell receptor (beta chain) was sequenced within a study of neurological immune-mediated disorders. The CDR3 totals 13 residues. Germline-derived CDR1 and CDR2 are LGHDT and YNNKEL (reference sequence). V was pared by 5 bases and J by 2 bases, with 9 bases between. The cDNA came from 5'RACE with 10-nucleotide random UMIs. TCRdb called the 5' RACE reads again in MiXCR, with one record for every CDR3 protein. There are tens of thousands of distinct CDR3 sequences in the sample; 4.2% occur only once, and about 3.1% lies in the top ten. This clonotype occurred a few times. The sample consisted of PBMCs. The genes are TRBV3-1 and TRBJ2-5; D uncertain. The receptor comes from a man aged 45 to 65 with multiple sclerosis. CDR3: CASSFHNQETQYF. In DNA form, the CDR3 reads TGTGCCAGCAGCTTCCACAATCAAGAGACCCAGTACTTC.